The T cell receptor beta chain described here comes from a study of naive and memory T cell subsets. Findings and caveats of the study: Clonotypes are single alpha or beta chains, not paired receptors. Possibly reflecting memory cells re-expressing CD45RA, a few larger clonotypes occurred in naive repertoires, especially CD8.

Comment on this clonotype: The antigen is unknown.

This CDR3 contains 15 residues. With V trimmed by 4 bases and J by 7 bases, 8 bases remained unmatched. Germline CDR1 reads SGDLS; CDR2 reads YYNGEE. An equimolar mix of two oligonucleotides served as the beta constant-region primer for TRBC1 and TRBC2. Four rounds of PCR amplified the ligated cDNA using nested alpha and beta constant-region primers plus SP2. TCRdb reprocessed the UMI-ligation and nested PCR reads with MiXCR, giving one entry per CDR3 protein. The sample comprises roughly 140,000 distinct CDR3 sequences, 15% to 25% of which are singletons, and 0.6% to 0.7% rests with the top ten. The TCR comes from a human donor in good health. The sample comprised naive CD8+ T cells from blood. The chain joins TRBV9 to TRBJ2-4; 10 bases fit TRBD2. CDR3 in amino acids: CASSTQAGGPNIQYF. For the CDR3, the DNA is TGTGCCAGCAGCACCCAAGCGGGAGGGCCGAACATTCAGTACTTC.